This T cell receptor (beta chain) was recovered during a study of T cell responses to AZD1222 COVID-19 vaccine. Study outcomes and limitations: Nearly half of spike-specific TCRs reportedly target unmutated variant regions. Donor demographics were predominantly white British with a female majority; clonal diversity may be underestimated.

From germline, CDR1 is LNHNV and CDR2 YYDKDF (reference sequence). The CDR3 is 14 amino acids. V lost 4 bases, J lost 4 bases, and 5 bases stayed unmatched. Assay used: immunoSEQ multiplex PCR; TCRdb lists only in-frame clones, some missing. Here the sample spans 120,000 to 150,000 clones, around nine tenths being singletons. This clone was detected once. What it binds is unknown. The receptor was derived from an adult in good health. The chain links TRBV15 to TRBJ2-7, with 9 bases lining up with TRBD1. Material: peripheral blood, obtained on day 0 of AZD1222 vaccination. The CDR3 DNA reads as TGTGCCACCAGCATGTCGGGACAGGGTTACGAGCAGTACTTC. It specifies CATSMSGQGYEQYF.